Shown below are 10 T cell receptor beta chains from a single sample sequenced in a study of T-cell memory formation after mild COVID-19. TCRdb re-derived calls from the 5' RACE reads in MiXCR, one entry per CDR3 protein. Of approximately 580,000 distinct CDR3 sequences listed, 20% were seen once; the top ten hold approximately 12%. Sequenced material: PBMCs or a T cell subset sorted from them (not recorded which). The receptors originated from an adult woman who had mild COVID-19 (a few samples of this study predate the infection). Cell type and time point are not known.

This clonotype was seen more than once but under ten times. The V and J genes are TRBV6-5 and TRBJ1-1; 12 bases map to TRBD1. The CDR3 covers 17 residues. V was pared by 4 bases and J by 5 bases, with 11 bases of the junction left unmatched. From germline, CDR1 is MNHEY and CDR2 SVGAGI. The CDR3 region is CASSSRGQGAIGTEAFF. The CDR3 DNA reads TGTGCCAGCAGTTCCAGGGGACAGGGGGCGATTGGGACTGAAGCTTTCTTT.

This clonotype was recorded at least ten times. V usage is TRBV11-2 and J usage is TRBJ2-7; D not resolved. V was pared by 5 bases and J by 2 bases, with 10 bases between. The CDR3 extends over 13 amino acids. Per germline, CDR1 SGHAT and CDR2 FQNNGV. CDR3 DNA: TGTGCCAGCAGCCCCGGACCAACCTACGAGCAGTACTTC. It encodes CASSPGPTYEQYF.

The chain has TRBV12-3 or TRBV12-4 and TRBJ1-1, with 8 positions matching TRBD1. There are 11 residues in the CDR3. After removal of 4 bases from V and 10 bases from J, the junction contained 2 bases not matched to a gene. The CDR3 nucleotides read TGTGCCAGCAGTTCAGGGGGCCGAGCTTTCTTT. Translating gives CASSSGGRAFF.

The J gene is TRBJ2-7, the V gene TRBV6-1; D not certain. The CDR3 loop spans 13 amino acids. Germline assignment: CDR1 MNHNS and CDR2 SASEGT. V lost 6 bases to trimming and J lost 4 bases, with 13 bases between them. CDR3 sequence: CASSADWAYEQYF. CDR3 DNA: TGTGCCAGCAGCGCCGACTGGGCTTACGAGCAGTACTTC.

This clonotype was seen more than once but under ten times. The chain joins TRBV6-2 or TRBV6-3 to TRBJ1-2; 10 nucleotides align to TRBD1. Germline V lookup: CDR1 MNHEY, CDR2 SVGEGT. Germline trimming cut 8 bases from V and 1 base from J; bases unmatched to any gene: 4. The CDR3 runs to 14 residues. The CDR3 DNA reads as TGTGCCAGCGAGGGACAGGGGCTTAACTATGGCTACACCTTC. The encoded protein is CASEGQGLNYGYTF.

At least ten counts were recorded for this clonotype. The chain couples TRBV20-1 to TRBJ2-1; D is unclear. V lost 4 bases to trimming and J lost 2 bases, with 6 bases between them. Germline loops: CDR1 DFQATT, CDR2 SNEGSKA (reference sequence). The CDR3 is 12 amino acids. The CDR3 loop reads CSATDTYNEQFF. The DNA for the CDR3 is TGCAGTGCTACAGACACCTACAATGAGCAGTTCTTC.

The CDR3 spells CASSSSGRGEQYF. The CDR3 nucleotides read TGTGCCAGCTCAAGTAGCGGGAGAGGGGAGCAGTACTTC. The V gene is TRBV18, the J gene TRBJ2-7; 9 bases fit TRBD2. V lost 5 bases to trimming and J lost 7 bases; unmatched junction nucleotides: 6. Germline-derived CDR1 and CDR2 are KGHSH and LQKENI. The CDR3 contains 13 residues.

This clonotype was seen more than once but under ten times. The chain has TRBV24-1 and TRBJ2-1; 7 bases are shared with TRBD1. V was pared by 1 base and J by 4 bases, with 9 bases of the junction left unmatched. Germline CDR1 reads KGHDR; CDR2 reads SFDVKD. The CDR3 is 17 residues long. The chain's CDR3 is CATSDLVRGDSYNEQFF. In DNA form, the CDR3 reads TGTGCCACCAGTGATTTAGTTCGAGGGGACAGTTACAATGAGCAGTTCTTC.

This clonotype came up a few times. V and J are TRBV5-5 and TRBJ1-3; perhaps TRBD1 as D (5 bases). Between the trimmed V and J ends, which lost 0 bases and 12 bases, there was a span of 13 bases. The CDR3 loop spans 13 amino acids. Germline CDR1 is SGHKS and CDR2 is YYEKEE (reference sequence). This chain's CDR3 is CASSLADTLRIYF. CDR3 in DNA: TGTGCCAGCAGCTTGGCGGACACCCTACGCATATATTTT.

This clonotype was counted between two and nine times. This chain connects TRBV15 to TRBJ2-7; D may be TRBD2 (5 bases). The germline CDR1 and CDR2 sequences are LNHNV and YYDKDF (reference sequence). This CDR3 contains 14 residues. Trimming removed 0 bases at V and 1 base at J, with 7 bases between. CDR3 in amino acids: CATSRDPGSYEQYF. In nucleotides, the CDR3 is TGTGCCACCAGCAGAGATCCGGGGTCCTACGAGCAGTACTTC.